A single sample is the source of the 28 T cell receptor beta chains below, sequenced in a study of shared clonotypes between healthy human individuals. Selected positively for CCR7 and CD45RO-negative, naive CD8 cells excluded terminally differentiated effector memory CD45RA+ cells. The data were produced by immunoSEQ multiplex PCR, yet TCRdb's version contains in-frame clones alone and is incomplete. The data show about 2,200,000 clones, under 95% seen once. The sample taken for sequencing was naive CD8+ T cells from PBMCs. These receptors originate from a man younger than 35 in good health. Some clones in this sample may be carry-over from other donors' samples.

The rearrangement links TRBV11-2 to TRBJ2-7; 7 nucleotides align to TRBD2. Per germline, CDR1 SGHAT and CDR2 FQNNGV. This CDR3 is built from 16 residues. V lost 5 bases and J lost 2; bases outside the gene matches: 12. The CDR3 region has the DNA TGTGCCAGCAGCACCGGGGGGAGGGCTCCACCCTACGAGCAGTACTTC. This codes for CASSTGGRAPPYEQYF.

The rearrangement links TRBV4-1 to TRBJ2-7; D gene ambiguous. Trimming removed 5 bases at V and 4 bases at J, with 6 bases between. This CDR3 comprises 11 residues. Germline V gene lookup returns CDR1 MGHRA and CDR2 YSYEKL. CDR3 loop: CASSGSYEQYF. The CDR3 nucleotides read TGCGCCAGCAGCGGGTCGTACGAGCAGTACTTC.

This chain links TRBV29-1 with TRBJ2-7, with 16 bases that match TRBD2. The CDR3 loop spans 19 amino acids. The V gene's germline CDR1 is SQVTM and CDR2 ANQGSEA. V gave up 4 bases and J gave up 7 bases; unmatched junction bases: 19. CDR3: CSVGPVPFSGTSGRVEQYF. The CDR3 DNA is TGCAGCGTTGGGCCTGTCCCGTTCAGTGGGACTAGCGGGAGGGTTGAGCAGTACTTC.

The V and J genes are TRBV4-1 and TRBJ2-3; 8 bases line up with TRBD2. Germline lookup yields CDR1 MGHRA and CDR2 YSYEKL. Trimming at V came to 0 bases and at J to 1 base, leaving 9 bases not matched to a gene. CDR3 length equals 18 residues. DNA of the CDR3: TGCGCCAGCAGCCAAGATAGGGTTAAGACTAGCGGCACAGATACGCAGTATTTT. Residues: CASSQDRVKTSGTDTQYF.

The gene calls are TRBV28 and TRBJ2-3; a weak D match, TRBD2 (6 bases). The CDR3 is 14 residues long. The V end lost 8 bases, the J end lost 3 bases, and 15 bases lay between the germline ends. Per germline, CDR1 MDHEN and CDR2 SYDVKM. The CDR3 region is CASQLGTLTDTQYF. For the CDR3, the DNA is TGTGCCAGCCAACTCGGGACTTTAACAGATACGCAGTATTTT.

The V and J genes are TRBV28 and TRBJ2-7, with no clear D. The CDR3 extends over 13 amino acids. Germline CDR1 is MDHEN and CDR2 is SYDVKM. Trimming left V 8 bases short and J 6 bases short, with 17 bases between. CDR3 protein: CASLSPPAIEQYF. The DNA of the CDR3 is TGTGCCAGCCTCTCGCCACCTGCAATCGAGCAGTACTTC.

CDR3 DNA: TGTGCCAGCAATCACAGGGACGGGTACTATGGCTACACCTTC. Translated: CASNHRDGYYGYTF. This chain links TRBV28 with TRBJ1-2; tentative D call: TRBD1 (6 bases). The CDR3 is made up of 14 amino acids. CDR1 is MDHEN, CDR2 SYDVKM, per germline. V dropped 7 bases and J dropped 3 bases, with 15 bases sitting between them.

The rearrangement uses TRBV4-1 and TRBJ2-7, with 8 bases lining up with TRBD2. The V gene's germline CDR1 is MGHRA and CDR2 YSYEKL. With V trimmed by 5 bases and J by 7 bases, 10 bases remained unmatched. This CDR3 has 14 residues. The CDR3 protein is CASSWEAGVGEQYF. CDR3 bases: TGCGCCAGCAGCTGGGAAGCGGGAGTAGGGGAGCAGTACTTC.

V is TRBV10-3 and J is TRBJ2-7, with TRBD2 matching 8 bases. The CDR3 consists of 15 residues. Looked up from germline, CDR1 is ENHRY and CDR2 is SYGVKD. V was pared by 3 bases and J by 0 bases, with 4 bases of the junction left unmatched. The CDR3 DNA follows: TGTGCCATCAGTGACCCGAGCGGGAGCTCCTACGAGCAGTACTTC. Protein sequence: CAISDPSGSSYEQYF.

This CDR3 is CVASGRSFLDEQYF. The CDR3 bases are TGTGTGGCTAGCGGGAGATCGTTTCTTGACGAGCAGTACTTC. The chain uses TRBV30 and TRBJ2-7, with 10 nucleotides matching TRBD2. This CDR3 has 14 amino acids. Per the germline V gene, CDR1 is GTSNPN and CDR2 is SVGIG (reference sequence).

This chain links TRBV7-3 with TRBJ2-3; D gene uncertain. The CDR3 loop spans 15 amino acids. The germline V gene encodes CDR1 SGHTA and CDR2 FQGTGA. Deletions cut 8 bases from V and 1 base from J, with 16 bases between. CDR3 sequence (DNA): TGTGCCAGCGCAGTGGGCCCAAGCGGCACAGATACGCAGTATTTT. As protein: CASAVGPSGTDTQYF.

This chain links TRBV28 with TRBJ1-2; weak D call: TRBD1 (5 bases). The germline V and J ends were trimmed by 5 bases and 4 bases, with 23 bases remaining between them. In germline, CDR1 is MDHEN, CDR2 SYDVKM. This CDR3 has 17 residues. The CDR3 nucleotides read TGTGCCAGCAGTAGCCTGAGGGGTGGGAAGGACGGCTATGGCTACACCTTC. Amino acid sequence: CASSSLRGGKDGYGYTF.

In DNA, the CDR3 is TGCGCCAGCAGCCCGCCGGGGCAGGGTGCCCCCTACAATGAGCAGTTCTTC. The encoded protein is CASSPPGQGAPYNEQFF. The V gene is TRBV5-1, the J gene TRBJ2-1; the D gene could be TRBD1 or TRBD2 (5 bases each). CDR1 is SGHRS and CDR2 is YFSETQ in the germline V gene. The CDR3 loop spans 17 amino acids. V dropped 4 bases and J dropped 2 bases, with 19 bases sitting between them.

CDR3 loop: CASSPDQTYEQYF. CDR3 in DNA: TGTGCCAGTAGTCCCGACCAAACCTACGAGCAGTACTTC. The chain combines TRBV19 with TRBJ2-7; no firm D call. CDR1 is LNHDA and CDR2 is SQIVND in the germline V gene (reference sequence). The length of the CDR3 is 13 residues. The V end lost 5 bases, the J end lost 2 bases, and 10 bases lay between the germline ends.

The CDR3 protein is CASSEVGTAFYGYTF. The DNA for the CDR3 is TGTGCCAGCAGTGAAGTGGGGACAGCATTCTATGGCTACACCTTC. The chain recombines TRBV6-1 with TRBJ1-2, with 7 bases fitting TRBD1. The CDR3 runs to 15 residues. Germline V gives CDR1 MNHNS, CDR2 SASEGT. Losses at the gene ends were 1 base for V and 4 bases for J; bases not matched to a gene: 6.

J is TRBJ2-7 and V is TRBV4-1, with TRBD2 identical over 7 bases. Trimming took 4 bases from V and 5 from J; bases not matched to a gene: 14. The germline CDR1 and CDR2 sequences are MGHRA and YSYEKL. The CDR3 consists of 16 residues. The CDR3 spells CASSLREGLIRDEQYF. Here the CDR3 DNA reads TGCGCCAGCAGCCTAAGGGAGGGGCTAATTAGGGACGAGCAGTACTTC.

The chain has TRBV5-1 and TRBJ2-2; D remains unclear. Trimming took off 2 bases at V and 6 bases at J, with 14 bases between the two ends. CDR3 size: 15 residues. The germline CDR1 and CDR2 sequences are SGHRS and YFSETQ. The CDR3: CASSLWGNEAGELFF. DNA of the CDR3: TGCGCCAGCAGCTTATGGGGAAATGAGGCCGGGGAGCTGTTTTTT.

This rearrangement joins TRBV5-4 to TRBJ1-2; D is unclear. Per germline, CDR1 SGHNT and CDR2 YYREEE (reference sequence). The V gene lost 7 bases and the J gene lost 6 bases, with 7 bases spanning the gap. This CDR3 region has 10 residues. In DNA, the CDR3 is TGTGCCAGCGGAGAAGATGGCTACACCTTC. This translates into CASGEDGYTF. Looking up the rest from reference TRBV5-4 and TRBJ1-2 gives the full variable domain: ETGVTQSPTHLIKTRGQQVTLRCSSQSGHNTVSWYQQALGQGPQFIFQYYREEENGRGNFPPRFSGLQFPNYSSELNVNALELDDSALYLCASGEDGYTFGSGTRLTVV.

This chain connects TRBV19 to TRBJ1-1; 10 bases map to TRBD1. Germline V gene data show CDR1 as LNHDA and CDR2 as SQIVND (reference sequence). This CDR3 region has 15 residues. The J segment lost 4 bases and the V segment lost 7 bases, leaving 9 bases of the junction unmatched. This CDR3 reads CASNQDRGVGTEAFF. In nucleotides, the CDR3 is TGTGCCAGTAATCAGGACAGGGGGGTTGGCACTGAAGCTTTCTTT. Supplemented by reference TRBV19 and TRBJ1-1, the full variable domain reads DGGITQSPKYLFRKEGQNVTLSCEQNLNHDAMYWYRQDPGQGLRLIYYSQIVNDFQKGDIAEGYSVSREKKESFPLTVTSAQKNPTAFYLCASNQDRGVGTEAFFGQGTRLTVV.

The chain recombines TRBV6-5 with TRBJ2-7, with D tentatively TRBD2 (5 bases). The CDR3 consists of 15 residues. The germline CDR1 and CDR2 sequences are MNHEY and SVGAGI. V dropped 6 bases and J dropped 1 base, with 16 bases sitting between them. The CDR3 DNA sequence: TGTGCCAGCAGCCCCGGACTTCCCTTTTCCTACGAGCAGTACTTC. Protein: CASSPGLPFSYEQYF.

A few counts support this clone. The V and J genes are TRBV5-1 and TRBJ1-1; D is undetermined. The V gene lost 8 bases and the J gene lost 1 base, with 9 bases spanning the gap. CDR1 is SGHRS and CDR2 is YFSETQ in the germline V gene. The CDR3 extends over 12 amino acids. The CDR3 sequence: CASKDGNTEAFF. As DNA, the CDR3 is TGCGCCAGTAAGGACGGGAACACTGAAGCTTTCTTT.

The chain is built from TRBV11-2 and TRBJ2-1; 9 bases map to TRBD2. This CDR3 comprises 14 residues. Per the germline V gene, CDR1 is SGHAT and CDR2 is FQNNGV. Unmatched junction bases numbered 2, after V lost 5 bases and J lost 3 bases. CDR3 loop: CASSATSGYNEQFF. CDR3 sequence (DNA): TGTGCCAGCAGCGCGACTAGCGGCTACAATGAGCAGTTCTTC.

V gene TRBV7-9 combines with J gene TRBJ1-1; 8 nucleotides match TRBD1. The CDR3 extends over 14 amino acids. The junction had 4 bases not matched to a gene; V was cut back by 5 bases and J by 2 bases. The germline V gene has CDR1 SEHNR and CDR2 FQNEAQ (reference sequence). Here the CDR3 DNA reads TGTGCCAGCAGCACAGGGGGTTATAACACTGAAGCTTTCTTT. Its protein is CASSTGGYNTEAFF.

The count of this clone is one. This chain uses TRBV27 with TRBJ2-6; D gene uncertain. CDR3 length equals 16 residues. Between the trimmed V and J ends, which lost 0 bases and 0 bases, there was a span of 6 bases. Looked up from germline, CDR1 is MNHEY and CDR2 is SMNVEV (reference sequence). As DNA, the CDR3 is TGTGCCAGCAGTTTATCGGCCCCCTCTGGGGCCAACGTCCTGACTTTC. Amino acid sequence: CASSLSAPSGANVLTF.

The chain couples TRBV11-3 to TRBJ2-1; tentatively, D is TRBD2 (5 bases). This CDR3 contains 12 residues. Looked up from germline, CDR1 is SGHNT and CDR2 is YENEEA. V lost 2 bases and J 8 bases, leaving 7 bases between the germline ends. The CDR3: CASSLKGDEQFF. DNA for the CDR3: TGTGCCAGCAGCTTAAAGGGAGATGAGCAGTTCTTC.

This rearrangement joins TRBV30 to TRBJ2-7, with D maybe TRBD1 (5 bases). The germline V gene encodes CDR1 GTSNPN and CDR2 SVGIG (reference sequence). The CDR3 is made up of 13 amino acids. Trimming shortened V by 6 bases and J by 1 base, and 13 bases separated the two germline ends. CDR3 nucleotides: TGTGCCTGTTCGAGGACAATGTCCTACGAGCAGTACTTC. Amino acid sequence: CACSRTMSYEQYF. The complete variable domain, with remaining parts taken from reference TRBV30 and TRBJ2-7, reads SQTIHQWPATLVQPVGSPLSLECTVEGTSNPNLYWYRQAAGRGLQLLFYSVGIGQISSEVPQNLSASRPQDRQFILSSKKLLLSDSGFYLCACSRTMSYEQYFGPGTRLTVT.

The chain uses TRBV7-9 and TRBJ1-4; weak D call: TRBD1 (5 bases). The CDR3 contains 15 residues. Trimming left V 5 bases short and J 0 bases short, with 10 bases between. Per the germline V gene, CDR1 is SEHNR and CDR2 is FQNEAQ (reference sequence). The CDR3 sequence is CASSPQGSTNEKLFF. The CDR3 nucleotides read TGTGCCAGCAGCCCCCAGGGTTCAACTAATGAAAAACTGTTTTTT. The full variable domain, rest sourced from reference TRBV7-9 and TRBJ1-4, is DTGVSQNPRHKITKRGQNVTFRCDPISEHNRLYWYRQTLGQGPEFLTYFQNEAQLEKSRLLSDRFSAERPKGSFSTLEIQRTEQGDSAMYLCASSPQGSTNEKLFFGSGTQLSVL.

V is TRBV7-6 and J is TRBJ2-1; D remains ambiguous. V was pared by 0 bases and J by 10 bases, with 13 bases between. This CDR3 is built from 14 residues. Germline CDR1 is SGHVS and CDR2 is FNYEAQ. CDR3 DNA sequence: TGTGCCAGCAGCTTAGCCGGCAAGGGCCGAGAGCAGTTCTTC. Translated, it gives CASSLAGKGREQFF. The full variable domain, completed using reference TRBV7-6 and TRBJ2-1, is GAGVSQSPRYKVTKRGQDVALRCDPISGHVSLYWYRQALGQGPEFLTYFNYEAQQDKSGLPNDRFSAERPEGSISTLTIQRTEQRDSAMYRCASSLAGKGREQFFGPGTRLTVL.